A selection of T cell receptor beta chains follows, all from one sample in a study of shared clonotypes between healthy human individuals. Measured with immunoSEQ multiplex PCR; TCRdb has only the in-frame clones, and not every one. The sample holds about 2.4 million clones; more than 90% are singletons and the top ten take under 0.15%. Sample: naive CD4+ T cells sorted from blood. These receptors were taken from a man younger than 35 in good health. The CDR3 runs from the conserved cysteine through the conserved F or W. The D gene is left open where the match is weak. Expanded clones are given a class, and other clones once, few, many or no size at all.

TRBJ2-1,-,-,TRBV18,CASSPSRGSYNEQFF,TGTGCCAGCTCACCCTCGCGGGGCTCCTACAATGAGCAGTTCTTC
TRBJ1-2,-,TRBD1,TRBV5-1,CASSLGDRDGYTF,TGCGCCAGCAGCTTGGGGGACAGGGATGGCTACACCTTC
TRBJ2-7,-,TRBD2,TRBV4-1,CASKLVVAGVSYEQYF,TGCGCCAGCAAACTCGTAGTAGCGGGGGTTTCCTACGAGCAGTACTTC
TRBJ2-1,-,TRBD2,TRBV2,CASKELGRGDYNEQFF,TGTGCCAGCAAGGAATTGGGGCGGGGGGACTACAATGAGCAGTTCTTC
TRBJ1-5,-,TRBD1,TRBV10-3,CAISETGDKGQPQHF,TGTGCCATCAGTGAGACAGGGGATAAGGGTCAGCCCCAGCATTTT
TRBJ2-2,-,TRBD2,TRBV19,CASSIFSGGMNTGELFF,TGTGCCAGTAGTATCTTCAGCGGGGGGATGAACACCGGGGAGCTGTTTTTT
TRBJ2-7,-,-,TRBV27,CASSLPGEDEQYF,TGTGCCAGCAGTTTGCCGGGGGAAGACGAGCAGTACTTC
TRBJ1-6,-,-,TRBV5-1,CASSLGTGGDSPLHF,TGCGCCAGCAGCTTGGGAACCGGAGGGGATTCACCCCTCCACTTT
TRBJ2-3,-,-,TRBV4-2,CASSQRNIARDTQYF,TGTGCCAGCAGCCAACGGAACATAGCTCGAGATACGCAGTATTTT
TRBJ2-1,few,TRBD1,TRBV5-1,CASSLEGASYNEQFF,TGCGCCAGCAGCTTGGAGGGGGCCTCCTACAATGAGCAGTTCTTC
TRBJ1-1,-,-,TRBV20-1,CSASNTEAFF,TGCAGTGCTAGTAACACTGAAGCTTTCTTT
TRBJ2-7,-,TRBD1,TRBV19,CASSLNQGGLLNEQYF,TGTGCCAGTAGTCTCAACCAAGGGGGCCTCCTGAACGAGCAGTACTTC
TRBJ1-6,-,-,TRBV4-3,CASSTQGSYNSPLHF,TGCGCCAGCAGCACACAGGGATCCTATAATTCACCCCTCCACTTT
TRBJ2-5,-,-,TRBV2,CASSAGTLRTQYF,TGTGCCAGCAGTGCGGGAACCCTTCGGACCCAGTACTTC
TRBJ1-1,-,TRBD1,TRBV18,CASSPNRVGTGISTEAFF,TGTGCCAGCTCACCAAATCGAGTGGGGACAGGGATAAGCACTGAAGCTTTCTTT
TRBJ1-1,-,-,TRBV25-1,CASLENTEAFF,TGTGCCAGCTTGGAGAACACTGAAGCTTTCTTT
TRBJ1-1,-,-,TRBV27,CASSPLLPLGTEAFF,TGTGCCAGCAGTCCTCTGCTGCCCCTCGGGACAGAAGCTTTCTTT
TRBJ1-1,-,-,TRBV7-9,CASSLGLGEAFF,TGTGCCAGCAGCTTAGGATTGGGGGAAGCTTTCTTT
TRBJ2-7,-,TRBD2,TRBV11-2,CASSSMGVAGGSYEQYF,TGTGCCAGCAGCTCAATGGGGGTAGCGGGGGGCTCCTACGAGCAGTACTTC
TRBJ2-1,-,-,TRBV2,CATTSEEGRGGSEQFF,TGTGCCACGACCAGTGAGGAAGGCAGGGGAGGTAGTGAGCAGTTCTTC
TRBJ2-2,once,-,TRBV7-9,CASSPGAANTGELFF,TGTGCCAGCAGCCCGGGGGCAGCGAACACCGGGGAGCTGTTTTTT
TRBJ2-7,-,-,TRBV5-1,CASSLSSIEQYF,TGCGCCAGCAGCTTAAGTTCGATCGAGCAGTACTTC
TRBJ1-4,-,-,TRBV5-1,CASSPGGSEKLFF,TGCGCCAGCAGCCCAGGAGGCTCTGAAAAACTGTTTTTT
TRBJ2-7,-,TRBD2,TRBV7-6,CASSLAGAHEQYF,TGTGCCAGCAGCCTAGCGGGAGCCCACGAGCAGTACTTC
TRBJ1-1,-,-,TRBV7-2,CASSPGFVPNTEAFF,TGTGCCAGCAGCCCCGGGTTCGTACCGAACACTGAAGCTTTCTTT
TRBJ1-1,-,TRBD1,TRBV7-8,CASSLSGTAINTEAFF,TGTGCCAGCAGCTTATCCGGGACAGCGATTAACACTGAAGCTTTCTTT
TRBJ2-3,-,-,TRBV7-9,CASSLGDSSTDTQYF,TGTGCCAGCAGCTTAGGAGACTCTAGCACAGATACGCAGTATTTT
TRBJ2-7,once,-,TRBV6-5,CASSYLSRGRNEQYF,TGTGCCAGCAGTTACTTAAGCAGGGGCCGCAACGAGCAGTACTTC
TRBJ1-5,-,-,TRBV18,CASSRQGNQPQHF,TGTGCCAGCTCACGCCAAGGAAATCAGCCCCAGCATTTT
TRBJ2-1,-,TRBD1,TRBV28,CASSPAGTGSDNEQFF,TGTGCCAGCAGTCCCGCGGGGACAGGGTCAGACAATGAGCAGTTCTTC
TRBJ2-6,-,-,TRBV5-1,CASSSGTGNSGANVLTF,TGCGCCAGCAGCTCCGGGACGGGGAACTCTGGGGCCAACGTCCTGACTTTC
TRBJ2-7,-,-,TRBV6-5,CASNERLTYEQYF,TGTGCCAGCAACGAGCGGCTGACCTACGAGCAGTACTTC
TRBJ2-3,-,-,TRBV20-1,CSAPQLDTQYF,TGCAGTGCACCTCAATTAGATACGCAGTATTTT
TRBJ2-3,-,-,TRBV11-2,CASSLGRDSDTQYF,TGTGCCAGCAGCTTAGGACGGGATTCAGATACGCAGTATTTT
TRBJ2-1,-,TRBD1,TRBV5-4,CASSLVQGGRNEQFF,TGTGCCAGCAGCTTGGTACAGGGGGGACGCAATGAGCAGTTCTTC
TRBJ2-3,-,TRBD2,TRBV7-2,CASSVLSGRRADTQYF,TGTGCCAGCAGCGTACTTAGCGGGAGACGGGCAGATACGCAGTATTTT
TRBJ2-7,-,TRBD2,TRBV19,CASSMSAGGYEQYF,TGTGCCAGTAGTATGTCTGCGGGAGGCTACGAGCAGTACTTC
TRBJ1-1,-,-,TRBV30,CAWSEQDSWTEAFF,TGTGCCTGGAGTGAACAGGACAGTTGGACTGAAGCTTTCTTT
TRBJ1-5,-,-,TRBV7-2,CASSFGLPGDNQPQHF,TGTGCCAGCAGCTTTGGTCTCCCAGGGGACAATCAGCCCCAGCATTTT
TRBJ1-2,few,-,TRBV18,CASSPGSSYGYTF,TGTGCCAGCTCACCGGGGTCCTCCTATGGCTACACCTTC
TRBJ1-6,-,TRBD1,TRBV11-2,CASSQRGTANSPLHF,TGTGCCAGCAGCCAACGGGGGACAGCCAATTCACCCCTCCACTTT
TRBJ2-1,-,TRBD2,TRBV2,CASRMTSGSYNEQFF,TGTGCCAGCAGAATGACTAGCGGCTCCTACAATGAGCAGTTCTTC
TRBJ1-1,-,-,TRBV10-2,CASSEGGGANTEAFF,TGCGCCAGCAGTGAGGGGGGGGGTGCGAACACTGAAGCTTTCTTT
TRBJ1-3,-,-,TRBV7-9,CASSLSRDGGNTIYF,TGTGCCAGCAGCTTATCCCGGGACGGTGGAAACACCATATATTTT
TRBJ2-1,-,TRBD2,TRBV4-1,CASSPLAGVYNEQFF,TGCGCCAGCAGCCCGCTAGCGGGAGTCTACAATGAGCAGTTCTTC
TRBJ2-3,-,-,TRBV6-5,CASRKPSTDTQYF,TGTGCCAGCAGGAAACCCTCCACAGATACGCAGTATTTT
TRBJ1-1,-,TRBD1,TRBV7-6,CASSLDIKKQGAFTEAFF,TGTGCCAGCAGCTTAGATATAAAAAAACAGGGGGCTTTTACTGAAGCTTTCTTT
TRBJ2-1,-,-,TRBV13,CASSFTQSVGDEQFF,TGTGCCAGCAGCTTTACGCAGTCCGTGGGGGATGAGCAGTTCTTC
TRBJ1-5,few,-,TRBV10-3,CAISEYPGDQPQHF,TGTGCCATCAGTGAGTACCCAGGGGACCAGCCCCAGCATTTT
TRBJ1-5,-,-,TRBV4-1,CASSPLGEGSNQPQHF,TGCGCCAGCAGCCCGCTGGGGGAAGGAAGCAATCAGCCCCAGCATTTT
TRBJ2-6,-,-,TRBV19,CASSTTTGTGANVLTF,TGTGCCAGTAGCACGACTACAGGAACTGGGGCCAACGTCCTGACTTTC
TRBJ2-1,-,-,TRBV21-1,CASSTKQFF,TGTGCCAGCAGCACTAAGCAGTTCTTC
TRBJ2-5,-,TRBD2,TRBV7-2,CASSLTSGRQETQYF,TGTGCCAGCAGCTTAACTAGCGGACGCCAAGAGACCCAGTACTTC
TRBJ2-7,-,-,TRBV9,CASSVGQQPYEQYF,TGTGCCAGCAGCGTAGGGCAGCAACCCTACGAGCAGTACTTC
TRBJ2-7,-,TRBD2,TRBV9,CASSVGVAGLASEQYF,TGTGCCAGCAGCGTAGGGGTAGCGGGACTAGCCTCGGAGCAGTACTTC
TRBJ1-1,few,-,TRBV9,CASSPPGPTNTEAFF,TGTGCCAGCAGCCCCCCCGGACCGACGAACACTGAAGCTTTCTTT
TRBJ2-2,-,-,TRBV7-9,CASIPTGNTGELFF,TGTGCCAGCATCCCGACAGGGAACACCGGGGAGCTGTTTTTT
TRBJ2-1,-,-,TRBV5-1,CASSLSAYNEQFF,TGCGCCAGCAGCTTGTCAGCCTACAATGAGCAGTTCTTC
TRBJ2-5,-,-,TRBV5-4,CASSSGGSGPRGKTQYF,TGTGCCAGCAGCTCGGGGGGTTCGGGCCCCAGGGGGAAGACCCAGTACTTC